This T cell receptor (beta chain) was recovered during a study of OX40 agonist ivuxolimab in advanced cancers. Study-wide background: Clinicians treated patients with ivuxolimab, an agonistic anti-OX40 (CD134) antibody. Of mixed ages from about 23 to 79 and averaging roughly 64 years, the group was about 80% male.

Findings of the study overall: Averaged across samples, CD8+ T cells carried more expanded clones than CD4+ did.

Comment on this clone: Antigen: not known.

Patients with autoimmune history or systemic immunosuppression were excluded. Method: immunoSEQ multiplex PCR; TCRdb's copy keeps in-frame clones and lacks some. The data hold 15,000 to 20,000 clones, with about 87% observed a single time. The CDR3 is 16 amino acids. Trimming took off 4 bases at V and 2 bases at J, with 12 bases between the two ends. CDR1 and CDR2 (germline): LNHDA, SQIVND (reference sequence). The chain carries TRBV19 and TRBJ2-6; tentative D call: TRBD1 (6 bases). This receptor was identified in an adult with an advanced solid tumor such as melanoma, head and neck, liver or kidney cancer. The sample consisted of CD4+ or CD8+ T cells sorted from blood, taken in a trial of the OX40 agonist ivuxolimab. For the CDR3, the DNA is TGTGCCAGTAGTAGGGAAACAGGGACTGGGGCCAACGTCCTGACTTTC. Translating gives CASSRETGTGANVLTF. Looking up the rest from reference TRBV19 and TRBJ2-6 gives the full variable domain: DGGITQSPKYLFRKEGQNVTLSCEQNLNHDAMYWYRQDPGQGLRLIYYSQIVNDFQKGDIAEGYSVSREKKESFPLTVTSAQKNPTAFYLCASSRETGTGANVLTFGAGSRLTVL.